The rows below give T cell receptor beta chains drawn from one sample of a study of blood T cells in healthy people across ages. TCRdb called the 5' RACE reads again in MiXCR, with one record for every CDR3 protein. The sample holds about 800,000 distinct CDR3 sequences; about three fifths are singletons and the top ten take roughly 22%. Specimen: blood. The receptor source for this set is a man younger than 45 in good health. Both conserved end residues are part of each CDR3. Each record gives: D gene, CDR3 length, V gene, J gene, clone size, CDR3 DNA, CDR3 protein. The D gene is left open where the match is weak. Clone size is shown for a subset of rows, as once, few, many or a class of expanded clone.

d_call: TRBD2; cdr3_length: 14; v_call: TRBV6-1; j_call: TRBJ2-1; clone_size: NA; cdr3_nt: TGTGCCGGCAGAAACCTAGCGGGGGACAATGAGCAGTTCTTC; cdr3_aa: CAGRNLAGDNEQFF
d_call: NA; cdr3_length: 13; v_call: TRBV10-3; j_call: TRBJ2-7; clone_size: NA; cdr3_nt: TGTGCCTCAGCGGGCTCACCTAAAATCCAGCAGTACTTC; cdr3_aa: CASAGSPKIQQYF
d_call: NA; cdr3_length: 15; v_call: TRBV19; j_call: TRBJ2-7; clone_size: many; cdr3_nt: TGTGCCAGTAGTATATTGGTCGAGCCCTCCTACGAGCAGTACTTC; cdr3_aa: CASSILVEPSYEQYF
d_call: NA; cdr3_length: 15; v_call: TRBV5-1; j_call: TRBJ2-5; clone_size: NA; cdr3_nt: TGCGCCAGCAGCTTGGCCAAACGAAACCAAGAGACCCAGTACTTC; cdr3_aa: CASSLAKRNQETQYF
d_call: NA; cdr3_length: 14; v_call: TRBV6-2/TRBV6-3; j_call: TRBJ1-5; clone_size: NA; cdr3_nt: TGTGCCACCGACTCCGGGAACTCTAATCAGCCCCAGCATTTT; cdr3_aa: CATDSGNSNQPQHF
d_call: TRBD2; cdr3_length: 13; v_call: TRBV29-1; j_call: TRBJ2-7; clone_size: NA; cdr3_nt: TGCAGCGTTGAAGGCGGGAGTGCCCACGAGCAGTACTTC; cdr3_aa: CSVEGGSAHEQYF
d_call: NA; cdr3_length: 14; v_call: TRBV14; j_call: TRBJ2-7; clone_size: NA; cdr3_nt: TGTGCCAGCAGCCCCGTGACAGATACCTACGAGCAGTACTTC; cdr3_aa: CASSPVTDTYEQYF
d_call: NA; cdr3_length: 17; v_call: TRBV7-9; j_call: TRBJ1-2; clone_size: NA; cdr3_nt: TGTGCCAGCAGCTTGAATACGCCGGGACCGCTTAACTATGGCTACACCTTC; cdr3_aa: CASSLNTPGPLNYGYTF
d_call: NA; cdr3_length: 18; v_call: TRBV9; j_call: TRBJ2-3; clone_size: once; cdr3_nt: TGTGCCAGCAGCGTAGCGCTGTCGGCCCCCGGAAGAACAGATACGCAGTATTTT; cdr3_aa: CASSVALSAPGRTDTQYF
d_call: NA; cdr3_length: 14; v_call: TRBV7-2; j_call: TRBJ1-2; clone_size: NA; cdr3_nt: TGTGCCAGCAGCTTCTCGGACGGGCCATCGGGCTACACCTTC; cdr3_aa: CASSFSDGPSGYTF
d_call: TRBD1; cdr3_length: 15; v_call: TRBV27; j_call: TRBJ2-5; clone_size: NA; cdr3_nt: TGTGCCAGCAGCCAGACAGGGGGGTTCCAAGAGACCCAGTACTTC; cdr3_aa: CASSQTGGFQETQYF
d_call: TRBD1; cdr3_length: 13; v_call: TRBV28; j_call: TRBJ2-7; clone_size: few; cdr3_nt: TGTGCCAGCAGGGGGACAGCGACCTACGAGCAGTACTTC; cdr3_aa: CASRGTATYEQYF
d_call: TRBD1; cdr3_length: 17; v_call: TRBV11-2; j_call: TRBJ2-7; clone_size: NA; cdr3_nt: TGTGCCAGCAGCTCTCGACCGGGACAGGAGGGCTTGAAAGAGCAGTACTTC; cdr3_aa: CASSSRPGQEGLKEQYF
d_call: TRBD1; cdr3_length: 14; v_call: TRBV27; j_call: TRBJ2-3; clone_size: NA; cdr3_nt: TGTGCCAGCGGGAATACAGGGGTTGTAGATACGCAGTATTTT; cdr3_aa: CASGNTGVVDTQYF
d_call: TRBD1; cdr3_length: 14; v_call: TRBV9; j_call: TRBJ2-7; clone_size: NA; cdr3_nt: TGTGCCAGCAGCGCTCGACAGGGGCTGGACGAGCAGTACTTC; cdr3_aa: CASSARQGLDEQYF
d_call: NA; cdr3_length: 15; v_call: TRBV4-1; j_call: TRBJ2-7; clone_size: NA; cdr3_nt: TGCGCCAGCAGCCAAGGGCCGGGACTCCTCTACGAGCAGTACTTC; cdr3_aa: CASSQGPGLLYEQYF
d_call: NA; cdr3_length: 13; v_call: TRBV5-1; j_call: TRBJ2-7; clone_size: NA; cdr3_nt: TGCGCCAGCAGCTTGGAAGTCAACTACGAGCAGTACTTC; cdr3_aa: CASSLEVNYEQYF
d_call: TRBD2; cdr3_length: 12; v_call: TRBV28; j_call: TRBJ2-2; clone_size: NA; cdr3_nt: TGTGCCAGCATGGAGCGGGACTCCCCGCTGTTTTTT; cdr3_aa: CASMERDSPLFF
d_call: TRBD2; cdr3_length: 17; v_call: TRBV4-3; j_call: TRBJ2-1; clone_size: few; cdr3_nt: TGCGCCAGCAGCCTCACGACCGGGACTAGCGTGAACAATGAGCAGTTCTTC; cdr3_aa: CASSLTTGTSVNNEQFF
d_call: NA; cdr3_length: 16; v_call: TRBV7-9; j_call: TRBJ2-5; clone_size: NA; cdr3_nt: TGTGCCAGCAGCTTGGGCCAGGGCGAGGTCCAAGAGACCCAGTACTTC; cdr3_aa: CASSLGQGEVQETQYF
d_call: NA; cdr3_length: 15; v_call: TRBV20-1; j_call: TRBJ2-5; clone_size: NA; cdr3_nt: TGCAGTGCTAGCGACCCAGGCGGGATACAAGAGACCCAGTACTTC; cdr3_aa: CSASDPGGIQETQYF
d_call: NA; cdr3_length: 14; v_call: TRBV5-1; j_call: TRBJ2-5; clone_size: NA; cdr3_nt: TGCGCCAGCAGCGCATGTCAAGGCCGTGCTGAGCAGTACTTC; cdr3_aa: CASSACQGRAEQYF
d_call: NA; cdr3_length: 16; v_call: TRBV7-9; j_call: TRBJ1-4; clone_size: NA; cdr3_nt: TGTGCCAGCAGCAGACAGACGACAGGTGGAAATGAAAAACTGTTTTTT; cdr3_aa: CASSRQTTGGNEKLFF
d_call: NA; cdr3_length: 11; v_call: TRBV20-1; j_call: TRBJ2-1; clone_size: NA; cdr3_nt: TGCAGTGCTAGCGGGGGAGAGACCCAGTTCTTC; cdr3_aa: CSASGGETQFF
d_call: NA; cdr3_length: 17; v_call: TRBV28; j_call: TRBJ1-5; clone_size: NA; cdr3_nt: TGTGCCAGCAGTTTGGGGACACAATCGTATAGCAATCAGCCCCAGCATTTT; cdr3_aa: CASSLGTQSYSNQPQHF
d_call: TRBD1; cdr3_length: 16; v_call: TRBV5-1; j_call: TRBJ1-2; clone_size: once; cdr3_nt: TGCGCCAGCAGCCGGGACAGGGGAAGGTCGGGGGTAGGCTACACCTTC; cdr3_aa: CASSRDRGRSGVGYTF
d_call: NA; cdr3_length: 13; v_call: TRBV25-1; j_call: TRBJ2-7; clone_size: NA; cdr3_nt: TGTGCCAGCAGTGACCCTCGGGGCTACGAGCAGTACTTC; cdr3_aa: CASSDPRGYEQYF
d_call: NA; cdr3_length: 14; v_call: TRBV14; j_call: TRBJ1-5; clone_size: NA; cdr3_nt: TGTGCCAGCAGCCCCGGGACGCCCGGGCAGCCCCAGCATTTT; cdr3_aa: CASSPGTPGQPQHF
d_call: NA; cdr3_length: 13; v_call: TRBV6-5; j_call: TRBJ2-5; clone_size: NA; cdr3_nt: TGTGCCAGCAGTTTCCGCCGGGCTCATGAGCAGTACTTC; cdr3_aa: CASSFRRAHEQYF
d_call: NA; cdr3_length: 13; v_call: TRBV4-1; j_call: TRBJ2-5; clone_size: NA; cdr3_nt: TGCGCCAGCAGCCAAGTACGGAGGGAGACCCAGTACTTC; cdr3_aa: CASSQVRRETQYF
d_call: NA; cdr3_length: 14; v_call: TRBV25-1; j_call: TRBJ2-1; clone_size: few; cdr3_nt: TGTGCCAGCTCCCCTCGACAGTTTACCAATGAGCAGTTCTTC; cdr3_aa: CASSPRQFTNEQFF
d_call: NA; cdr3_length: 15; v_call: TRBV5-1; j_call: TRBJ2-3; clone_size: few; cdr3_nt: TGTGCCAGCAGTTTGGACCTCCCTTCCACAGATACGCAGTATTTT; cdr3_aa: CASSLDLPSTDTQYF